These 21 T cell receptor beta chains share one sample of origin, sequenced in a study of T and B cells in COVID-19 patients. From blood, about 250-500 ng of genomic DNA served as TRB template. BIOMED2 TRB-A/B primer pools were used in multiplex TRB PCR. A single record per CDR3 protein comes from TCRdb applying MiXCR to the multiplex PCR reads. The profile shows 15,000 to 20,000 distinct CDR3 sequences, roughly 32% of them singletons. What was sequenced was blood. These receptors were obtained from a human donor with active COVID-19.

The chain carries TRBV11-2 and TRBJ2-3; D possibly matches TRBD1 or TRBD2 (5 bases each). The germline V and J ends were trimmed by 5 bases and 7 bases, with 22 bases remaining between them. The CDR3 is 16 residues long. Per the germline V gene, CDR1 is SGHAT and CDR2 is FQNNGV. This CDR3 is CASSPTAPGPRHTQYF. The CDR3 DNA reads TGTGCCAGCAGCCCGACCGCCCCGGGACCCAGACATACGCAGTATTTT. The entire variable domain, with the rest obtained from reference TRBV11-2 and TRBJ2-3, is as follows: EAGVAQSPRYKIIEKRQSVAFWCNPISGHATLYWYQQILGQGPKLLIQFQNNGVVDDSQLPKDRFSAERLKGVDSTLKIQPAKLEDSAVYLCASSPTAPGPRHTQYFGPGTRLTVL.

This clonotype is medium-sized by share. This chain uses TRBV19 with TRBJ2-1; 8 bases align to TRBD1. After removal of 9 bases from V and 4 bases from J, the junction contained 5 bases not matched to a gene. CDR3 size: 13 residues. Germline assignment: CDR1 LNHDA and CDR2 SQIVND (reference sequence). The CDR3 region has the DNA TGTGCCAGCCAGGACAGGGTTTACAATGAGCAGTTCTTC. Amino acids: CASQDRVYNEQFF.

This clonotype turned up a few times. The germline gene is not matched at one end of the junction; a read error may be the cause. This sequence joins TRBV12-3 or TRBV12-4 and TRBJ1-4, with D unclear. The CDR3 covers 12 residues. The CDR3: CASSYVGIEAIF. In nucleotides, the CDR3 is TGTGCCAGCAGTTACGTCGGGATCGAGGCGATTTTT.

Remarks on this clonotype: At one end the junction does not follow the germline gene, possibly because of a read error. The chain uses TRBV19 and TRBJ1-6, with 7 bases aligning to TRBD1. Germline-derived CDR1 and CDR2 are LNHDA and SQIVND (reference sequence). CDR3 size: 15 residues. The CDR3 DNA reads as TGTGCCAGTAGTAGAAAGGGGGCTGGTAATTCACCCCTTTACTTT. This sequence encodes CASSRKGAGNSPLYF. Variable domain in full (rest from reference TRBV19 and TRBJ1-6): DGGITQSPKYLFRKEGQNVTLSCEQNLNHDAMYWYRQDPGQGLRLIYYSQIVNDFQKGDIAEGYSVSREKKESFPLTVTSAQKNPTAFYLCASSRKGAGNSPLYFGNGTRLTVT.

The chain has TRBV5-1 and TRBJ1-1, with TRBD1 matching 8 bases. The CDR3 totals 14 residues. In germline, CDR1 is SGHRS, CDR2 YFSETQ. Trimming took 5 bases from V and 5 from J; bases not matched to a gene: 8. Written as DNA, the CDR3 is TGCGCCAGCAGGACAGACAGGGGACGTACTGAAGCTTTCTTT. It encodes CASRTDRGRTEAFF. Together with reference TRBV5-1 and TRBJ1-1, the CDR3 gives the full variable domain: KAGVTQTPRYLIKTRGQQVTLSCSPISGHRSVSWYQQTPGQGLQFLFEYFSETQRNKGNFPGRFSGRQFSNSRSEMNVSTLELGDSALYLCASRTDRGRTEAFFGQGTRLTVV.

The CDR3: CASNRGTEAFF. CDR3 DNA: TGTGCCAGCAATAGGGGCACTGAAGCTTTCTTT. The chain joins TRBV6-5 to TRBJ1-1; D is perhaps TRBD1 (5 bases). Germline CDR1 and CDR2: MNHEY and SVGAGI. V was trimmed by 7 bases and J by 4 bases, leaving 7 bases between them. The CDR3 has 11 amino acids.

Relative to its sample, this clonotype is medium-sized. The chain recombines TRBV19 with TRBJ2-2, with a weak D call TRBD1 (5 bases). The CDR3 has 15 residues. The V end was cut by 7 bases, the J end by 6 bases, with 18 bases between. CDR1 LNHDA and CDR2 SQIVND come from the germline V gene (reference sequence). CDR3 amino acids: CASTQGLNYAGELFF. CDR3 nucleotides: TGTGCCAGTACGCAGGGCTTAAATTACGCCGGGGAGCTGTTTTTT. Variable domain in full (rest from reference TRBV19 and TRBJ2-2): DGGITQSPKYLFRKEGQNVTLSCEQNLNHDAMYWYRQDPGQGLRLIYYSQIVNDFQKGDIAEGYSVSREKKESFPLTVTSAQKNPTAFYLCASTQGLNYAGELFFGEGSRLTVL.

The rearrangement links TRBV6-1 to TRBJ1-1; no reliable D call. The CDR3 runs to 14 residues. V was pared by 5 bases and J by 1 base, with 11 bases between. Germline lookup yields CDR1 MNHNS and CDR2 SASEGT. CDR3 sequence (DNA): TGTGCCAGCAGTCAATCCGGACGGAACACTGAAGCTTTCTTT. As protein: CASSQSGRNTEAFF.

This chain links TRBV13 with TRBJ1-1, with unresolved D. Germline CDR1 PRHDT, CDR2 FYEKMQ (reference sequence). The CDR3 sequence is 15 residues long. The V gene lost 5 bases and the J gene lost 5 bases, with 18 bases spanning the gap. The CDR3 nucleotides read TGTGCCAGCAGCCACATGGTAAAAGCGGATACTGAAGCTTTCTTT. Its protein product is CASSHMVKADTEAFF.

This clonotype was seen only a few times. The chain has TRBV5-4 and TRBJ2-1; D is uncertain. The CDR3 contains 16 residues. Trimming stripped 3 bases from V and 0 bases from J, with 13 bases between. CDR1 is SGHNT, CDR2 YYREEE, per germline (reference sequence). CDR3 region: CASSSLSHDSYNEQFF. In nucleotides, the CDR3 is TGTGCCAGCAGCTCCCTCAGCCATGACTCCTACAATGAGCAGTTCTTC.

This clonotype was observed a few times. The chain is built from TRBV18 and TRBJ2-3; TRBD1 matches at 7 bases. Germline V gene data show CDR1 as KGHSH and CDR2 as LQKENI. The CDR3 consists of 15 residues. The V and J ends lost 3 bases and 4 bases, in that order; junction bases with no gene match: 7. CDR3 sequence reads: CASSPETGLPDTQYF. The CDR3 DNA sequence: TGTGCCAGCTCACCCGAGACAGGGTTACCAGATACGCAGTATTTT.

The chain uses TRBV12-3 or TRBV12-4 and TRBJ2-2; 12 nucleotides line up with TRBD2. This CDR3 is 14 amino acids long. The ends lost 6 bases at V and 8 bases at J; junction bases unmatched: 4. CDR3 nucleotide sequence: TGTGCCAGCAGCAAAGGACTAGCGGGGGGGGAGCTGTTTTTT. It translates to CASSKGLAGGELFF.

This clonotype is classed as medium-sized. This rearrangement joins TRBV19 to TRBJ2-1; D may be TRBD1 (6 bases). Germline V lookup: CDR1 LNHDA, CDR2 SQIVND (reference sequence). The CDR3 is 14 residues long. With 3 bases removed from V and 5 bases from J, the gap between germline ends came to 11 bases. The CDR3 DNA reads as TGTGCCAGTAGTATGCAGGGGACCCACAATGAGCAGTTCTTC. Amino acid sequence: CASSMQGTHNEQFF.

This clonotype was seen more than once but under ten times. The CDR3 DNA is TGCGCCAGCAGCCAAGAGTCGGGCCAAGAGACCCAGTACTTC. Its translation: CASSQESGQETQYF. The J gene is TRBJ2-5, the V gene TRBV4-3; D is uncertain. Germline CDR1 LGHNA, CDR2 YSLEER. This CDR3 has 14 amino acids. Trimming cost V 0 bases and J 1 base, with 6 bases left between them.

The CDR3 is CASSQGSPWGDREVDTQYF. Written as DNA, the CDR3 is TGTGCCAGCAGCCAAGGTTCCCCTTGGGGGGACAGGGAAGTAGATACGCAGTATTTT. The chain is built from TRBV4-2 and TRBJ2-3; TRBD1 agrees at 9 bases. V lost 1 base to trimming and J lost 5 bases; unmatched junction nucleotides: 16. CDR3 size: 19 residues. CDR1 is LGHNA, CDR2 YNFKEQ, per germline.

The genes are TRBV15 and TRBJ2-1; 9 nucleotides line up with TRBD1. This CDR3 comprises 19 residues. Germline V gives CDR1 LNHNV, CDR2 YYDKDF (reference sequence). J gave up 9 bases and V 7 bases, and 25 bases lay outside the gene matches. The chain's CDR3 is CATMVGRDRVGGVTGEQFF. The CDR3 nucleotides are TGTGCCACCATGGTTGGCCGGGACAGGGTGGGCGGTGTTACGGGTGAGCAGTTCTTC.

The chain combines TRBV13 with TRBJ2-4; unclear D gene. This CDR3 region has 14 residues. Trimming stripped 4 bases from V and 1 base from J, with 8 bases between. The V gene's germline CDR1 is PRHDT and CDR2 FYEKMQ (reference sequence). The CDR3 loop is CASSSFYAKNIQYF. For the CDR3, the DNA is TGTGCCAGCAGCTCGTTTTATGCCAAAAACATTCAGTACTTC.

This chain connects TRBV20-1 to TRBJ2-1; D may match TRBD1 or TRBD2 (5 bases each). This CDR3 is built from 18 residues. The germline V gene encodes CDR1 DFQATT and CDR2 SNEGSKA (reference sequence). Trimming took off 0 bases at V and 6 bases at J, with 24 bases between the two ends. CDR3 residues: CSARDVQGVKGLGNEQFF. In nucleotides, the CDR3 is TGCAGTGCTAGAGATGTCCAGGGAGTCAAGGGATTGGGCAATGAGCAGTTCTTC.

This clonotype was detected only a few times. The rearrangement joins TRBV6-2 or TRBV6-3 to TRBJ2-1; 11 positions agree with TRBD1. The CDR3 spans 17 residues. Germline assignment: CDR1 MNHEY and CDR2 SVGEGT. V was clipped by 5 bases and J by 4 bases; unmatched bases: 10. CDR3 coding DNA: TGTGCCAGCAGTACTGCGTGGGGACAGGGGGGTTACAATGAGCAGTTCTTC. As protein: CASSTAWGQGGYNEQFF.

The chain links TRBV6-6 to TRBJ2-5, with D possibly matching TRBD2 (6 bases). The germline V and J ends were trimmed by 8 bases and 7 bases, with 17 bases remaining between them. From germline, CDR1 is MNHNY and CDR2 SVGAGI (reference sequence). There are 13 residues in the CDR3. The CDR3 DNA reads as TGTGCCAGCGTTAGTGCGGGGTCCGGGACCCAGTACTTC. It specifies CASVSAGSGTQYF.

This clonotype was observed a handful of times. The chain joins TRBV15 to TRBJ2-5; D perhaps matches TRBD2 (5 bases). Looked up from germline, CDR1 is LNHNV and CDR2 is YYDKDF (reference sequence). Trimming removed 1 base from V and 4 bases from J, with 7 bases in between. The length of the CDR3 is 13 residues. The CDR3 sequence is CATSRVGVETQYF. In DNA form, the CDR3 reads TGTGCCACCAGCAGAGTCGGGGTAGAGACCCAGTACTTC.